This TCR beta chain was identified in a study of OX40 agonist ivuxolimab in advanced cancers. General study results and limits: CD8+ T cells (on average) carried more expanded clones than CD4+ T cells.

Concerning this clone: The antigen is not known.

Only in-frame clones appear in the TCRdb table, and some are missing; sequencing was by immunoSEQ multiplex PCR. The data hold tens of thousands of clones, with roughly 88% observed a single time. The CDR3 runs to 16 residues. The junction had 8 bases not matched to a gene; V was cut back by 2 bases and J by 2 bases. CDR1 is MNHEY, CDR2 SVGAGI, per germline. The source material was CD4+ or CD8+ T cells sorted from blood, sampled in a trial of the OX40 agonist ivuxolimab. The receptor was isolated from an adult with an advanced solid tumor such as melanoma, head and neck, liver or kidney cancer. This chain uses TRBV6-5 with TRBJ2-7, with 8 bases lining up with TRBD2. The CDR3 spells CASSYTPAGETYEQYF. Written as DNA, the CDR3 is TGTGCCAGCAGTTACACCCCAGCGGGGGAAACCTACGAGCAGTACTTC.